This TCR beta chain was obtained from a study of blood T cell repertoires in COVID-19 (dated by TCRdb to about 2020). About the investigation overall: Samples from collaborators originated in the United States, Italy and Spain and spanned both the acute and convalescent phases of COVID-19. The prospective study material was composed of cDNA or gDNA derived from T cells, B-cell-depleted T cells, or PBMCs. The dataset comprised deeply sampled blood TCRbeta repertoires from subjects exposed to, actively infected with, or recovered from COVID-19. The repertoires were made available in a free public database intended to serve as a resource for research on the immune response to SARS-CoV-2. Samples came from the ongoing ImmuneRACE study (first 160 participants) plus 1,254 subjects from 6 global collaborators. A de-identified subject ID, COVID-19 status, age in years and sex were almost always included in the sample metadata. Where available, HLA class I and class II types were taken from metadata supplied by the sample provider and were not determined by assay-based typing. Overall results and qualifications from the work: The quantity of clinical and demographic metadata differed by source and by participant and was supplied without curation.

TCRbeta CDR3 regions were amplified from genomic DNA using the immunoSEQ Assay, a bias-controlled multiplex PCR. Turning to the authors' computational methods: Nucleated cell counts per sample were estimated from amplification of reference gene primers within the assay. To quantify the absolute abundance of each unique TCRbeta CDR3 rearrangement, sequence reads were collapsed and filtered. Productive Simpson clonality was computed per sample as the square root of Simpson's diversity index over productive rearrangements. TCRdb's version of the immuneACCESS table is confined to in-frame rearrangements and falls short of the full clone set. An unresolved V gene accounts for under half of the shortfall where checked; the remainder is of unknown origin. Clonal size and the V and J genes are those of that table, whereas D and trimming came from the DNA. The sample profile shows some 210,000 clones; 80% to 90% of them were found once. The ten most abundant clones make up 10% of the sample.

The germline V gene encodes CDR1 MNHEY and CDR2 SVGAGI. From cysteine to phenylalanine, the CDR3 is 12 amino acids long. Just the 36-base CDR3 DNA is kept, in frame starting at base 1. V sheds 10 bases and J sheds 6 bases, leaving 13 bases between their ends. Enrolling through a virtual design, the prospective study's participants ranged in age from about 18 to 100 years and lived across approximately 25 United States geographic areas. Cohort assignment in the prospective study relied on participant-reported clinical history from a screening survey and a study questionnaire. Each participant in the prospective study had whole blood, serum and a nasopharyngeal or oropharyngeal swab collected by mobile phlebotomists. Additional blood draws and questionnaires over an approximately two-month period could optionally be provided by prospective study participants. Before DNA extraction, prospective study blood samples were shipped either frozen or at room temperature.

On this clone itself: There is no known antigen for this receptor. No base-level quality is on record; no much larger clone is a single base apart.

The chain joins TRBV6-5 to TRBJ2-1; no D gene is confidently identified. This TCR was sampled from a man aged 18 to 30 with acute COVID-19. The sequenced sample consisted of PBMCs or T cells enriched from blood (not recorded which). CDR3 reads: CAIPSFLNEQFF. The DNA is TGTGCCATCCCCTCCTTTCTCAATGAGCAGTTCTTC.